These 5 T cell receptor beta chains were sequenced from one sample in a study of cytomegalovirus exposure and HLA in healthy donors. 60 Vbeta and 13 Jbeta primers were used in PCR. Assay used: immunoSEQ multiplex PCR; TCRdb lists only in-frame clones, some missing. The data contain about 130,000 clones, more than 8% of them singletons. Sequencing was done on a sample of PBMCs. The receptors shown here come from a middle-aged man in good health and CMV-seronegative.

This clone turned up a few times. This rearrangement joins TRBV7-7 to TRBJ2-5; 7 nucleotides align to TRBD1. V lost 5 bases to trimming and J lost 1 base; unmatched junction nucleotides: 4. The CDR3 spans 14 residues. CDR1 SSHAT and CDR2 FNYEAQ come from the germline V gene (reference sequence). CDR3 bases: TGTGCCAGCAGCGAGGCAGGGGGCCAAGAGACCCAGTACTTC. Translated: CASSEAGGQETQYF.

This clone came up a few times. V gene TRBV19 combines with J gene TRBJ2-6; D not certain. With 3 bases removed from V and 0 bases from J, the gap between germline ends came to 9 bases. CDR3 size: 16 residues. CDR1 and CDR2 (germline): LNHDA, SQIVND (reference sequence). CDR3 sequence reads: CASSIRSGSGANVLTF. The CDR3 DNA reads TGTGCCAGTAGTATCCGATCGGGCTCTGGGGCCAACGTCCTGACTTTC.

This clone showed up just a few times. The V gene is TRBV5-1, the J gene TRBJ2-2, with 7 bases that match TRBD2. This CDR3 is 15 amino acids long. Per the germline V gene, CDR1 is SGHRS and CDR2 is YFSETQ. V was clipped by 3 bases and J by 3 bases; unmatched bases: 5. CDR3 in amino acids: CASSWGGTDTGELFF. The CDR3 nucleotides read TGCGCCAGCAGCTGGGGGGGGACCGACACCGGGGAGCTGTTTTTT.

This clone was counted only a few times. The rearrangement uses TRBV5-1 and TRBJ2-1, with TRBD2 identical over 13 bases. Germline lookup yields CDR1 SGHRS and CDR2 YFSETQ. The V segment lost 4 bases and the J segment 8 bases; nucleotides outside the gene matches: 21. CDR3 length: 20 residues. The CDR3 sequence is CASSQGRLAGGLSFTDEQFF. CDR3 coding DNA: TGCGCCAGCAGCCAGGGCAGACTAGCGGGGGGCCTGTCTTTTACAGATGAGCAGTTCTTC.

The chain combines TRBV6-5 with TRBJ1-1; D possibly corresponds to TRBD1 (5 bases). This CDR3 has 14 residues. Germline V gives CDR1 MNHEY, CDR2 SVGAGI. Trimming removed 0 bases from V and 11 bases from J, with 16 bases in between. CDR3 coding DNA: TGTGCCAGCAGTTACTCCCGCAGGGCCAGGTTGGCTTTCTTT. Its translation is CASSYSRRARLAFF.